This T cell receptor (beta chain) emerged from a study of identical twins (dated by TCRdb to the mid-2010s). For context, the study as a whole: TCR alpha and beta repertoires from monozygotic twins, unrelated adults of various ages and cord blood were deep-sequenced to test whether fetal clonotypes persist. Replicate twin experiments were performed at different times using different library preparation protocols to rule out contamination. The paper's findings and limits, for the study overall: Compared with coincidental sharing between unrelated individuals, out-of-frame TCR alpha sequences shared between twins had an excess of sequences with low generation probability. Excess twin sharing in beta out-of-frame sequences was weaker because fewer shared sequences lowered the signal-to-noise ratio. Abundant cord blood beta clonotypes carried fewer insertions; young adult naive repertoires showed a weaker similar trend, while memory repertoires showed none. Out-of-frame TCR alpha sharing in monozygotic twins was systematically underestimated by recombination models, whereas sharing between unrelated individuals was in agreement with the recombination models. Invariant T cells such as MAIT and iNKT could partly confound zero-insertion analyses, although diverse VJ usage argued against such confounding for most clonotypes. Because the same donors could not be followed over many years, the conclusions depended on cross-sectional statistical analysis.

A remark on this clonotype: The specificity of this receptor is unknown. Base qualities were left out, and no much larger clone turns up one base away.

Every donor in the study was a healthy Caucasian. CDR1 and CDR2, looked up from the germline V gene, are SNHLY and FYNNEI. CDR3 length: 11 amino acids, cysteine to phenylalanine. Only CDR3 DNA remains: 33 bases, in frame from the first base. At the junction V is shortened by 10 bases and J by 5 bases, with 10 bases in between. The library relied on 5' RACE. Instrument used: Illumina HiSeq 2000. Template switching added a universal primer binding site, and the final cDNA carried a unique molecular identifier that allowed TCR cDNA molecules to be counted accurately. Specific primers in the conserved constant-segment region were used to synthesize first-strand cDNA for TCR alpha and beta chains. To control for contamination, each cDNA library was double barcoded with a SMART-Mk sample barcode plus Illumina barcodes. TruSeq adapter sequences along with Illumina sample barcodes were introduced in two successive PCR steps. TCR alpha and beta cDNA libraries were sequenced on the Illumina HiSeq platform with custom primers. The published analysis was carried out like this. Unique molecular identifiers were extracted from raw reads with MiGEC, and CDR3 positions were determined with MiXCR. For each individual, recombination models were inferred using an EM algorithm with the repgenHMM and IGoR tools. The tcR package in R was used for shared clonotype analysis, with sharing normalized by the product of cloneset sizes. To study raw recombination free of thymic and clonal selection effects, out-of-frame nonproductive sequences were analyzed. TCRdb itself trimmed the public reads at Q25 with fastp, ran MiXCR and retained productive beta chains. All rows with the same CDR3 protein become a single entry with the most common DNA and genes. The V and J calls and clone size come from TCRdb's table, not from the authors' own analysis. In all, the sample holds roughly 1,500,000 distinct CDR3 sequences, and about 32% of those were seen once. Of the sample, about 0.3% is held by the ten largest clones.

Rearrangement joined TRBV2 to TRBJ2-3; the D element might be TRBD1 or TRBD2, as each aligns at 6 bases. The sequenced sample was cord blood. The TCR comes from a newborn girl in good health. CDR3 reads: CAKEGEDTQYF. In nucleotides, the sequence is TGTGCCAAGGAGGGGGAAGATACGCAGTATTTT.